The T cell receptor (beta chain) described here comes from a study of sequential checkpoint blockade in melanoma. TCRdb's table, derived via immunoSEQ multiplex PCR, lists solely in-frame clones and lacks some. The table includes 20,000 or so clones, roughly 73% detected once. Treatment defined: randomized to nivolumab then ipilimumab (arm A) or the reverse (arm B). Germline CDR1 reads MGHRA; CDR2 reads YSYEKL. There are 15 residues in the CDR3. Trimming cost V 0 bases and J 4 bases, with 7 bases left between them. This chain uses TRBV4-1 with TRBJ1-6; D is ambiguous. The sequences come from CD8+ T cells sorted from blood (inferred from file names), collected from a patient given nivolumab and ipilimumab in sequence. This receptor was taken from a human donor with melanoma. The CDR3 DNA is TGCGCCAGCAGCCAAGATACCGGGTATAATTCACCCCTCCACTTT. This translates into CASSQDTGYNSPLHF.